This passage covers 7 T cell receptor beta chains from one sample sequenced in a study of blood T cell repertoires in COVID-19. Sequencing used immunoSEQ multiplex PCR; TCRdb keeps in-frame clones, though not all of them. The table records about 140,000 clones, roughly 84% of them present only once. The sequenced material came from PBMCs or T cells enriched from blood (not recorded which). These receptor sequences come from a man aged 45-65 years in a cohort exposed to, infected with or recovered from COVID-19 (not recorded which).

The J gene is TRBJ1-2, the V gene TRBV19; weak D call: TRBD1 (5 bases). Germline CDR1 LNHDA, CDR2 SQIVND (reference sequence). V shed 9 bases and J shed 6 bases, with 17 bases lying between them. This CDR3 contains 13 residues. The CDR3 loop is CARSGPPTDGYTF. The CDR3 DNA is TGTGCCAGATCAGGGCCCCCAACGGATGGCTACACCTTC.

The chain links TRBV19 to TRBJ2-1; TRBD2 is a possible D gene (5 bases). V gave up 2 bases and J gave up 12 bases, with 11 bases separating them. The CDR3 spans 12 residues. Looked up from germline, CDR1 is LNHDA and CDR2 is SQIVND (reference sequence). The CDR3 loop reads CASSIRGVGQFF. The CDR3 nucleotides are TGTGCCAGTAGTATACGGGGTGTGGGGCAGTTCTTC. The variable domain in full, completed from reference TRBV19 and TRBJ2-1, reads DGGITQSPKYLFRKEGQNVTLSCEQNLNHDAMYWYRQDPGQGLRLIYYSQIVNDFQKGDIAEGYSVSREKKESFPLTVTSAQKNPTAFYLCASSIRGVGQFFGPGTRLTVL.

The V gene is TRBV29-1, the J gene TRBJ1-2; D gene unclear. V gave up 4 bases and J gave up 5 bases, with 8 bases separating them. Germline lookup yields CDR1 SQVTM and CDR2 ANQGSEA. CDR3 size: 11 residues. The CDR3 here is CSVGEKYGYTF. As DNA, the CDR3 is TGCAGCGTTGGCGAAAAATATGGCTACACCTTC. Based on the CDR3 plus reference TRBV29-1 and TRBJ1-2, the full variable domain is SAVISQKPSRDICQRGTSLTIQCQVDSQVTMMFWYRQQPGQSLTLIATANQGSEATYESGFVIDKFPISRPNLTFSTLTVSNMSPEDSSIYLCSVGEKYGYTFGSGTRLTVV.

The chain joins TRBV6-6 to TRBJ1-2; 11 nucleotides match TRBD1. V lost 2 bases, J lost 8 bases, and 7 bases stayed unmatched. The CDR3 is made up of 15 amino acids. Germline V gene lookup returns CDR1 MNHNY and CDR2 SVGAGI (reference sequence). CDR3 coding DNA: TGTGCCAGCAGTTACCCGGGACAGGGGGTACCAGGCTACACCTTC. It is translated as CASSYPGQGVPGYTF.

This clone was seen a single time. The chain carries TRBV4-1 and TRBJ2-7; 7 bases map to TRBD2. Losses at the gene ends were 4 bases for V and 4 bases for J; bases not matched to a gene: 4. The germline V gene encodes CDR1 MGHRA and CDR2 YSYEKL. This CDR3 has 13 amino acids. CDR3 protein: CASSPWEGYEQYF. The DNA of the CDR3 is TGCGCCAGCAGCCCTTGGGAGGGGTACGAGCAGTACTTC.

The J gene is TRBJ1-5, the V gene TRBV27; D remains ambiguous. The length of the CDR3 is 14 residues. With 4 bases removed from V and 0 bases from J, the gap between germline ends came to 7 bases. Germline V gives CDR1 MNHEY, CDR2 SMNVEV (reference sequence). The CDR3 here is CASSSKNSNQPQHF. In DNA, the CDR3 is TGTGCCAGCAGTTCTAAAAATAGCAATCAGCCCCAGCATTTT.

The CDR3 DNA reads TGTGCCAGCAGCGTCCGAAATGGAGGCACAGATACGCAGTATTTT. Its translation is CASSVRNGGTDTQYF. The chain is built from TRBV9 and TRBJ2-3; D remains ambiguous. Trimming removed 2 bases at V and 1 base at J, with 11 bases between. The germline gives CDR1 SGDLS, CDR2 YYNGEE. The CDR3 runs to 15 residues.